The 20 T cell receptor beta chains listed next were all sequenced from one sample in a study of T cells after yellow fever vaccination. Each CDR3 protein gets one entry after TCRdb re-called the 5' RACE reads with MiXCR. The sample includes approximately 130,000 distinct CDR3 sequences, over 12% of them seen just once. Specimen: CD8+ T cells sorted from PBMCs, collected 5 days after the yellow fever booster vaccination. The receptors come from a man aged 18-30 years who received the YFV17D yellow fever vaccine.

The chain has TRBV7-2 and TRBJ2-5, with D perhaps matching TRBD1 (6 bases). CDR1 SGHTA and CDR2 FQGNSA come from the germline V gene. The CDR3 covers 14 residues. V lost 5 bases to trimming and J lost 5 bases, with 15 bases between them. CDR3 sequence reads: CASSPSTGTETQYF. CDR3 sequence (DNA): TGTGCCAGCAGCCCTAGCACAGGGACGGAGACCCAGTACTTC.

In this sample, this clonotype turned up a few times. CDR3 amino acids: CASSQSGGAGETQYF. DNA for the CDR3: TGTGCCAGCAGTCAGAGCGGGGGGGCTGGAGAGACCCAGTACTTC. The gene calls are TRBV12-3 or TRBV12-4 and TRBJ2-5; TRBD2 agrees at 10 bases. The CDR3 runs to 15 residues. V shed 5 bases and J 4 bases; nucleotides not matched to a gene: 7.

In DNA form, the CDR3 reads TGTGCCAGCAGCCCCCGACGTAATATGTTGGAGTCCTACGAGCAGTACGTC. Residues: CASSPRRNMLESYEQYV. This chain connects TRBV6-2 or TRBV6-3 to TRBJ2-7; D gene ambiguous. Germline lookup yields CDR1 MNHEY and CDR2 SVGEGT. The CDR3 length is 17 residues. Trimming shortened V by 6 bases and J by 1 base, and 22 bases separated the two germline ends.

The gene calls are TRBV9 and TRBJ2-5; D tentatively fits TRBD1 or TRBD2 (5 bases each). Trimming took 5 bases from V and 0 from J, leaving 11 bases between them. CDR1 is SGDLS, CDR2 YYNGEE, per germline. CDR3 length: 14 amino acids. CDR3 nucleotide sequence: TGTGCCAGCAGTGGGACGACAGACCAAGAGACCCAGTACTTC. It yields the protein CASSGTTDQETQYF.

A few counts support this clonotype. The rearrangement uses TRBV7-9 and TRBJ2-1; 13 nucleotides agree with TRBD2. Germline V gene lookup returns CDR1 SEHNR and CDR2 FQNEAQ (reference sequence). The CDR3 runs to 15 residues. J lost 7 bases, V lost 5 bases, and 5 bases had no gene match. CDR3 in amino acids: CASSELAGGTNEQFF. As DNA, the CDR3 is TGTGCCAGCAGCGAACTAGCGGGGGGGACGAATGAGCAGTTCTTC.

V gene TRBV5-6 combines with J gene TRBJ2-7; D might be TRBD1 or TRBD2, each matching 5 bases. Germline lookup yields CDR1 SGHDT and CDR2 YYEEEE. This CDR3 has 14 residues. Trimming removed 3 bases at V and 5 bases at J, with 15 bases between. In DNA form, the CDR3 reads TGTGCCAGCAGCTACGGGGCCGGGCCCCACGAGCAGTACGTC. This translates into CASSYGAGPHEQYV.

V and J are TRBV7-2 and TRBJ2-7; 8 bases map to TRBD1. The CDR3 is made up of 17 amino acids. Unmatched junction bases numbered 7, after V lost 0 bases and J lost 0 bases. Germline values: CDR1 SGHTA, CDR2 FQGNSA. CDR3 in DNA: TGTGCCAGCAGCTTAGCGCAGGGGACAGGATTCTCCTACGAGCAGTACTTC. This translates into CASSLAQGTGFSYEQYF.

V usage is TRBV20-1 and J usage is TRBJ2-5; no clear D. Deletions cut 1 base from V and 5 bases from J, with 20 bases between. CDR1 and CDR2 (germline): DFQATT, SNEGSKA (reference sequence). The CDR3 sequence is 16 residues long. CDR3 sequence (DNA): TGCAGTGCTAGAGGAGATCGTGGGTGGGTTGGGGAGACCCAGTACTTC. This codes for CSARGDRGWVGETQYF.

This chain links TRBV5-1 with TRBJ2-1; 9 nucleotides align to TRBD1. This CDR3 has 14 residues. V shed 0 bases, J shed 7 bases, and the junction held 2 bases outside the gene matches. Germline CDR1 reads SGHRS; CDR2 reads YFSETQ. Written as DNA, the CDR3 is TGCGCCAGCAGCTTGGGACAGGGGGGAAATGAGCAGTTCTTC. It specifies CASSLGQGGNEQFF.

This clonotype was found a few times. The chain uses TRBV4-1 and TRBJ1-2, with D tentatively TRBD1 (5 bases). Germline-derived CDR1 and CDR2 are MGHRA and YSYEKL. The ends were cut back, 2 bases at V and 1 base at J, with 11 bases in the middle. The CDR3 spans 15 residues. CDR3 amino acids: CASSQLTDLNYGYTF. CDR3 bases: TGCGCCAGCAGCCAACTGACAGATCTTAACTATGGCTACACCTTC.

This chain joins TRBV7-9 and TRBJ2-2; TRBD1 aligns across 9 bases. This CDR3 is 19 amino acids long. Germline values: CDR1 SEHNR, CDR2 FQNEAQ (reference sequence). J was trimmed by 6 bases and V by 4 bases; bases with no gene match: 18. This CDR3 is CASSSSGTGSGRGAGELFF. CDR3 in DNA: TGTGCCAGCAGCTCATCCGGGACAGGGTCGGGGAGAGGCGCCGGGGAGCTGTTTTTT.

This sequence joins TRBV4-1 and TRBJ2-1; D unclear. Germline V CDR1 and CDR2: MGHRA, YSYEKL. V was cut by 2 bases and J by 7 bases, with 9 bases left in between. CDR3 size: 13 residues. The CDR3 reads CASSQSSLNEQFF. The CDR3 DNA is TGCGCCAGCAGCCAATCTTCCTTAAATGAGCAGTTCTTC.

This chain uses TRBV4-1 with TRBJ2-2, with D maybe TRBD2 (5 bases). This CDR3 is built from 15 residues. Germline CDR1 reads MGHRA; CDR2 reads YSYEKL. Trimming shortened V by 4 bases and J by 5 bases, and 14 bases separated the two germline ends. The CDR3: CASSLHKQRTGELFF. CDR3 nucleotide sequence: TGCGCCAGCAGCCTACATAAACAGCGGACCGGGGAGCTGTTTTTT.

The rearrangement uses TRBV7-3 and TRBJ2-4; 8 bases fit TRBD1. This CDR3 is built from 15 residues. Germline CDR1 is SGHTA and CDR2 is FQGTGA. V gave up 5 bases and J gave up 7 bases; unmatched junction bases: 10. For the CDR3, the DNA is TGTGCCAGCAGCGCCACTGCCCGGACAGGGAACATTCAGTACTTC. Translating it yields CASSATARTGNIQYF.

A few counts support this clonotype. The chain employs TRBV29-1 and TRBJ1-1; D is ambiguous. CDR3 length: 11 residues. V lost 4 bases, J lost 0 bases, and 3 bases lay in between. Germline CDR1 SQVTM, CDR2 ANQGSEA. DNA of the CDR3: TGCAGCGTTGGGCTGAACACTGAAGCTTTCTTT. It yields the protein CSVGLNTEAFF.

This clonotype was counted only a few times. The rearrangement joins TRBV4-1 to TRBJ2-1; 8 nucleotides align to TRBD2. Germline CDR1 MGHRA, CDR2 YSYEKL. The CDR3 covers 12 residues. Trimming at V came to 2 bases and at J to 9 bases, leaving 0 bases not matched to a gene. CDR3 coding DNA: TGCGCCAGCAGCCAAAGCGGGGGTGAGCAGTTCTTC. Its translation: CASSQSGGEQFF.

This sequence joins TRBV28 and TRBJ2-3, with 8 positions matching TRBD1. Germline assignment: CDR1 MDHEN and CDR2 SYDVKM. The CDR3 has 15 residues. Unmatched junction bases numbered 9, after V lost 8 bases and J lost 2 bases. DNA of the CDR3: TGTGCCAGCGAGTCCGGACAGGGTAACACAGATACGCAGTATTTT. This encodes CASESGQGNTDTQYF.

This clonotype was found many times. The J gene is TRBJ2-7, the V gene TRBV15; TRBD1 aligns across 9 bases. Per germline, CDR1 LNHNV and CDR2 YYDKDF (reference sequence). After removal of 1 base from V and 4 bases from J, the junction contained 8 bases not matched to a gene. There are 16 residues in the CDR3. The CDR3 is CATSRGTGGWNYEQYF. CDR3 in DNA: TGTGCCACCAGCAGAGGAACAGGGGGCTGGAATTACGAGCAGTACTTC.

The rearrangement uses TRBV7-2 and TRBJ2-3; a possible D gene is TRBD1 (6 bases). The CDR3 contains 15 residues. CDR1 is SGHTA and CDR2 is FQGNSA in the germline V gene. Trimming removed 5 bases at V and 0 bases at J, with 12 bases between. The CDR3 DNA reads as TGTGCCAGCAGCCCCGGACAGAGAAGCACAGATACGCAGTATTTT. It codes for CASSPGQRSTDTQYF.

J is TRBJ2-6 and V is TRBV6-2 or TRBV6-3; the D is unclear. This CDR3 spans 15 amino acids. Germline CDR1 reads MNHEY; CDR2 reads SVGEGT. Trimming removed 2 bases at V and 0 bases at J, with 5 bases between. DNA for the CDR3: TGTGCCAGCAGTTACACGGTCTCTGGGGCCAACGTCCTGACTTTC. It encodes CASSYTVSGANVLTF.